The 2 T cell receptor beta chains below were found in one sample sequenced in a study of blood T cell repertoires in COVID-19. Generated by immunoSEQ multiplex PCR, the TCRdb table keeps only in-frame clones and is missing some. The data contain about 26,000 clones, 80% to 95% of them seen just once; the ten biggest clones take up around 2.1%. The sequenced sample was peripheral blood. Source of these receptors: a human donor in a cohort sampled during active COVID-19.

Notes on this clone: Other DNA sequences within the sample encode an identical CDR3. This chain's CDR3 is CASSQSGAGVGYEQYF. CDR3 bases: TGCGCCAGCAGTCAATCGGGAGCGGGAGTTGGATATGAGCAGTACTTC. The rearrangement links TRBV23-1 to TRBJ2-7, with 8 bases matching TRBD2. TRBV23-1 carries the ORF label, with uncertain function. The CDR3 totals 16 residues. Trimming at V came to 0 bases and at J to 7 bases, leaving 11 bases not matched to a gene.

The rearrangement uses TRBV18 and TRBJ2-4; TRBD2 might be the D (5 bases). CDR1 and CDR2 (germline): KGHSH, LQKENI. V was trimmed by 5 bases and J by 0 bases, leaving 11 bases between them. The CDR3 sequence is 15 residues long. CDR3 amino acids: CASSSEELAKNIQYF. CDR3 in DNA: TGTGCCAGCTCATCGGAGGAACTAGCCAAAAACATTCAGTACTTC.